This entry is about one T cell receptor (beta chain). Caucasian adults living in Nashville, Tennessee, provided all samples. Only in-frame clones appear in the TCRdb table, and some are missing; sequencing was by immunoSEQ multiplex PCR. In the table there are 490,000 or so clones, over 60% of which are singletons. The sample originates from a study of shared clonotypes between healthy human individuals. Trimming removed 0 bases at V and 3 bases at J, with 6 bases between. This CDR3 is built from 14 residues. Germline CDR1 KGHSH, CDR2 LQKENI. The chain couples TRBV18 to TRBJ2-1; D remains unclear. Specimen: PBMCs. The sequence was collected from a woman between 35 and 50 years old in good health. Some clones in this sample may be carry-over from other donors' samples. The DNA of the CDR3 is TGTGCCAGCTCACCACCGCCTATCTACAATGAGCAGTTCTTC. Encoded protein: CASSPPPIYNEQFF.